Listed here is a single T cell receptor (beta chain). This sample was taken from a study of tumor T cells in aggressive B-cell lymphoma. The table came from immunoSEQ multiplex PCR; TCRdb's copy has only in-frame clones and leaves some out. The table lists 400 to 600 clones, about 91% of them singletons. Trimming left V 5 bases short and J 4 bases short, with 27 bases between. From germline, CDR1 is SGHDN and CDR2 FVKESK. The CDR3 is 18 amino acids. Specimen: tumor tissue. The TCR was taken from an adult with diffuse large B cell lymphoma. The chain recombines TRBV14 with TRBJ2-7; tentatively, D is TRBD1 (8 bases). In DNA form, the CDR3 reads TGTGCCAGCAGCGCTGCCCTGCCTGGACAGGGAGGGTCTTACGAGCAGTACTTC. This codes for CASSAALPGQGGSYEQYF.